This entry lists 27 T cell receptor beta chains sequenced from one sample in a study of blood T cell repertoires in COVID-19. Here immunoSEQ multiplex PCR was the method, and the copy in TCRdb shows in-frame clones only, minus some. The table records around 100,000 clones, 82% of them present only once. The sample was peripheral blood. The receptor source for this set is a man between 65 and 79 years old with acute or convalescent COVID-19.

V is TRBV6-2 or TRBV6-3 and J is TRBJ1-4; unclear D gene. Germline-derived CDR1 and CDR2 are MNHEY and SVGEGT. The germline V and J ends were trimmed by 2 bases and 3 bases, with 13 bases remaining between them. This CDR3 contains 16 residues. Here the CDR3 DNA reads TGTGCCAGCAGTTACCTTAACGTAGGAGCTAATGAAAAACTGTTTTTT. This sequence encodes CASSYLNVGANEKLFF.

The genes are TRBV28 and TRBJ1-5; D uncertain. Germline assignment: CDR1 MDHEN and CDR2 SYDVKM. V lost 8 bases and J lost 2, with 13 bases in between. The CDR3 covers 14 residues. The CDR3 region is CASWASAGNQPQHF. Written as DNA, the CDR3 is TGTGCCAGCTGGGCGTCGGCAGGCAATCAGCCCCAGCATTTT. Based on the CDR3 plus reference TRBV28 and TRBJ1-5, the full variable domain is DVKVTQSSRYLVKRTGEKVFLECVQDMDHENMFWYRQDPGLGLRLIYFSYDVKMKEKGDIPEGYSVSREKKERFSLILESASTNQTSMYLCASWASAGNQPQHFGDGTRLSIL.

This sequence joins TRBV5-1 and TRBJ2-4; weak D call: TRBD1 (6 bases). The V and J ends lost 4 bases and 0 bases respectively, with 11 bases between them. This CDR3 has 15 amino acids. Germline V gene sequence: CDR1 SGHRS, CDR2 YFSETQ. The CDR3 region has the DNA TGCGCCAGCAGCACAGGGATTGGAGCCAAAAACATTCAGTACTTC. The encoded protein is CASSTGIGAKNIQYF.

V usage is TRBV27 and J usage is TRBJ2-1; 8 nucleotides line up with TRBD2. The length of the CDR3 is 18 residues. V gave up 7 bases and J gave up 0 bases; unmatched junction bases: 14. The germline V gene has CDR1 MNHEY and CDR2 SMNVEV (reference sequence). The CDR3 region is CASTPAAGGFISYNEQFF. The CDR3 coding sequence is TGTGCCAGCACCCCCGCGGCGGGGGGATTTATCTCCTACAATGAGCAGTTCTTC.

This clone occurred once. CDR3 DNA sequence: TGTGCCAGCAGCTTGGGAGGGGCCACCTACAATGAGCAGTTCTTC. It yields the protein CASSLGGATYNEQFF. The rearrangement links TRBV11-2 to TRBJ2-1; the match to TRBD2 covers 7 bases. The germline CDR1 and CDR2 sequences are SGHAT and FQNNGV. J lost 2 bases, V lost 3 bases, and 4 bases had no gene match. The CDR3 has 15 residues. Full variable domain (missing parts from reference TRBV11-2 and TRBJ2-1): EAGVAQSPRYKIIEKRQSVAFWCNPISGHATLYWYQQILGQGPKLLIQFQNNGVVDDSQLPKDRFSAERLKGVDSTLKIQPAKLEDSAVYLCASSLGGATYNEQFFGPGTRLTVL.

The rearrangement uses TRBV5-1 and TRBJ2-1, with 12 positions matching TRBD2. This CDR3 has 17 residues. V shed 0 bases and J 8 bases; nucleotides not matched to a gene: 9. Germline V gene sequence: CDR1 SGHRS, CDR2 YFSETQ. In nucleotides, the CDR3 is TGCGCCAGCAGCTTGGCCCCGACTAGCGGGAGTGGTTATGAGCAGTTCTTC. Translating it yields CASSLAPTSGSGYEQFF. Based on the CDR3 plus reference TRBV5-1 and TRBJ2-1, the full variable domain is KAGVTQTPRYLIKTRGQQVTLSCSPISGHRSVSWYQQTPGQGLQFLFEYFSETQRNKGNFPGRFSGRQFSNSRSEMNVSTLELGDSALYLCASSLAPTSGSGYEQFFGPGTRLTVL.

V and J are TRBV28 and TRBJ1-5; the D is unclear. The CDR3 covers 12 residues. The ends were cut back, 5 bases at V and 7 bases at J, with 9 bases in the middle. The V gene's germline CDR1 is MDHEN and CDR2 SYDVKM. CDR3 sequence (DNA): TGTGCCAGCAGTCCCCTGAGACAGCCCCAGCATTTT. Translation: CASSPLRQPQHF.

The gene calls are TRBV3-1 (or the pseudogene TRBV3-2) and TRBJ1-1, with D uncertain. CDR1 LGHDT and CDR2 YNNKEL come from the germline V gene (reference sequence). V was cut by 1 base and J by 0 bases, with 6 bases left in between. This CDR3 comprises 14 residues. The DNA of the CDR3 is TGTGCCAGCAGCCAAGCCAGGCTGAACACTGAAGCTTTCTTT. Its protein product is CASSQARLNTEAFF.

This sequence joins TRBV7-9 and TRBJ1-1; tentative D call: TRBD1 (5 bases). Between the trimmed V and J ends, which lost 2 bases and 5 bases, there was a span of 9 bases. In germline, CDR1 is SEHNR, CDR2 FQNEAQ (reference sequence). This CDR3 is built from 13 residues. The CDR3 sequence: CASSLSRVTEAFF. CDR3 DNA: TGTGCCAGCAGCTTATCCAGGGTGACTGAAGCTTTCTTT.

The V gene is TRBV6-5, the J gene TRBJ2-2; D not resolved. This CDR3 region has 13 residues. V was trimmed by 4 bases and J by 6 bases, leaving 9 bases between them. CDR1 MNHEY and CDR2 SVGAGI come from the germline V gene. CDR3 nucleotides: TGTGCCAGCAGTTTTGACTCCCCCGGGGAGCTGTTTTTT. Protein: CASSFDSPGELFF.

This sequence joins TRBV7-9 and TRBJ2-6; 7 nucleotides agree with TRBD2. J gave up 4 bases and V 4 bases, and 7 bases lay outside the gene matches. This CDR3 comprises 16 residues. Germline CDR1 reads SEHNR; CDR2 reads FQNEAQ (reference sequence). The CDR3 here is CASSSRAGLGANVLTF. CDR3 DNA: TGTGCCAGCAGCTCCAGAGCGGGGCTGGGGGCCAACGTCCTGACTTTC.

The chain couples TRBV3-1 (or the pseudogene TRBV3-2) to TRBJ2-1, with TRBD2 matching 12 bases. The CDR3 is made up of 17 amino acids. CDR1 LGHDT and CDR2 YNNKEL come from the germline V gene (reference sequence). The V and J ends lost 4 bases and 5 bases, in that order; junction bases with no gene match: 9. CDR3 coding DNA: TGTGCCAGCAGCCGCGGACTAGCGGGACAGGGGAACAATGAGCAGTTCTTC. Translating it yields CASSRGLAGQGNNEQFF.

This chain connects TRBV5-6 to TRBJ2-3, with 7 bases fitting TRBD1. Trimming took 3 bases from V and 5 from J; bases not matched to a gene: 15. Germline CDR1 SGHDT, CDR2 YYEEEE. The CDR3 runs to 17 residues. In nucleotides, the CDR3 is TGTGCCAGCAGCTCACTACAGGGGCCATCTCAGGGAGATACGCAGTATTTT. Translated, it gives CASSSLQGPSQGDTQYF.

The count of this clone is one. The V gene is TRBV5-6, the J gene TRBJ1-2, with 9 nucleotides matching TRBD1. With V trimmed by 2 bases and J by 8 bases, 7 bases remained unmatched. Germline V gives CDR1 SGHDT, CDR2 YYEEEE. The length of the CDR3 is 14 residues. CDR3 in DNA: TGTGCCAGCAGCTTAGCACAGGGGGCGCAAGGCTACACCTTC. Protein product: CASSLAQGAQGYTF. The entire variable domain, with the rest obtained from reference TRBV5-6 and TRBJ1-2, is as follows: DAGVTQSPTHLIKTRGQQVTLRCSPKSGHDTVSWYQQALGQGPQFIFQYYEEEERQRGNFPDRFSGHQFPNYSSELNVNALLLGDSALYLCASSLAQGAQGYTFGSGTRLTVV.

V gene TRBV28 combines with J gene TRBJ1-2; D might be TRBD1 (6 bases). The CDR3 is made up of 14 amino acids. V lost 9 bases and J lost 4, with 18 bases in between. Germline V lookup: CDR1 MDHEN, CDR2 SYDVKM. For the CDR3, the DNA is TGTGCCAGTCTACAGGGTCTTAGCACCTATGGCTACACCTTC. Its translation is CASLQGLSTYGYTF.

This chain connects TRBV30 to TRBJ1-6, with D possibly TRBD1 on 6 matching bases. The V gene lost 3 bases and the J gene lost 7 bases, with 16 bases spanning the gap. This CDR3 has 15 residues. Per the germline V gene, CDR1 is GTSNPN and CDR2 is SVGIG (reference sequence). The CDR3 spells CAWRISGGANSPLHF. The DNA of the CDR3 is TGTGCCTGGAGGATATCGGGGGGGGCGAATTCACCCCTCCACTTT.

V gene TRBV5-1 combines with J gene TRBJ1-1; D call uncertain. This CDR3 is built from 16 residues. Germline V CDR1 and CDR2: SGHRS, YFSETQ. Trimming cost V 2 bases and J 3 bases, with 17 bases left between them. Written as DNA, the CDR3 is TGCGCCAGCAGCTTAAATATTCCGAGAGGTGACACTGAAGCTTTCTTT. It is translated as CASSLNIPRGDTEAFF.

This clone was counted a single time. V and J are TRBV5-4 and TRBJ1-2; a possible D gene is TRBD1 (5 bases). V dropped 2 bases and J dropped 6 bases, with 11 bases sitting between them. Germline V gene data show CDR1 as SGHNT and CDR2 as YYREEE (reference sequence). There are 13 residues in the CDR3. Here the CDR3 DNA reads TGTGCCAGCAGCTTAGCGGGGACCGATGGCTACACCTTC. Translation gives CASSLAGTDGYTF. The full variable domain, its missing parts supplied by reference TRBV5-4 and TRBJ1-2, is ETGVTQSPTHLIKTRGQQVTLRCSSQSGHNTVSWYQQALGQGPQFIFQYYREEENGRGNFPPRFSGLQFPNYSSELNVNALELDDSALYLCASSLAGTDGYTFGSGTRLTVV.

The gene calls are TRBV10-2 and TRBJ2-1; 11 bases map to TRBD2. Germline V lookup: CDR1 WSHSY, CDR2 SAAADI. V gave up 10 bases and J gave up 4 bases; unmatched junction bases: 3. The CDR3 consists of 13 residues. The CDR3: CATGTSGYNEQFF. CDR3 nucleotides: TGCGCCACCGGGACTAGCGGATACAATGAGCAGTTCTTC.

The gene calls are TRBV5-5 and TRBJ2-1, with D perhaps TRBD2 (5 bases). Trimming shortened V by 2 bases and J by 4 bases, and 13 bases separated the two germline ends. CDR1 and CDR2 (germline): SGHKS, YYEKEE (reference sequence). CDR3 length equals 15 residues. The CDR3 protein is CASSFRDYYYNEQFF. CDR3 nucleotides: TGTGCCAGCAGCTTCAGAGACTACTATTACAATGAGCAGTTCTTC.

The chain has TRBV10-3 and TRBJ2-7; D perhaps matches TRBD2 (5 bases). V was shortened by 4 bases and J by 7 bases, with 11 bases between the two germline ends. The CDR3 is 12 residues long. Germline CDR1 ENHRY, CDR2 SYGVKD. The CDR3 reads CAISGTALEQYF. CDR3 coding DNA: TGTGCCATCAGTGGGACTGCCTTGGAGCAGTACTTC.

The V gene is TRBV7-9, the J gene TRBJ1-6; TRBD1 agrees at 8 bases. With V trimmed by 4 bases and J by 7 bases, 3 bases remained unmatched. The CDR3 sequence is 14 residues long. The germline V gene has CDR1 SEHNR and CDR2 FQNEAQ (reference sequence). CDR3 DNA sequence: TGTGCCAGCAGCTCCCGACAGGGGAATTCACCCCTCCACTTT. Encoded protein: CASSSRQGNSPLHF.

This clone was picked up a small number of times. The J gene is TRBJ2-7, the V gene TRBV25-1; a weak D match, TRBD1 (6 bases). Germline-derived CDR1 and CDR2 are MGHDK and SYGVNS. The CDR3 loop spans 15 amino acids. V was cut by 7 bases and J by 0 bases, with 16 bases left in between. CDR3 DNA sequence: TGTGCCAGCATGGCCTCCGGGACACCCTCCTACGAGCAGTACTTC. It codes for CASMASGTPSYEQYF.

This chain joins TRBV19 and TRBJ2-2, with D possibly TRBD1 on 6 matching bases. The V gene lost 3 bases and the J gene lost 4 bases, with 12 bases spanning the gap. The germline V gene has CDR1 LNHDA and CDR2 SQIVND (reference sequence). This CDR3 spans 15 amino acids. The CDR3 loop is CASSIEHRVTGELFF. The CDR3 nucleotides are TGTGCCAGTAGTATCGAGCACAGGGTCACCGGGGAGCTGTTTTTT.

The chain couples TRBV5-1 to TRBJ1-1; 9 bases fit TRBD1. V shed 4 bases and J 11 bases; nucleotides not matched to a gene: 12. CDR1 is SGHRS, CDR2 YFSETQ, per germline. The CDR3 loop spans 14 amino acids. The CDR3 coding sequence is TGCGCCAGCAGCCTGGGAGGGGACAGGGAATTGGCTTTCTTT. This encodes CASSLGGDRELAFF.

The rearrangement uses TRBV18 and TRBJ1-1, with 10 bases identical to TRBD1. From germline, CDR1 is KGHSH and CDR2 LQKENI. The V gene end was trimmed by 3 bases and the J gene end by 2 bases; junction bases not matched to a gene: 3. CDR3 length: 15 amino acids. DNA of the CDR3: TGTGCCAGCTCACCCGGACAGGGGGATAACACTGAAGCTTTCTTT. Its protein is CASSPGQGDNTEAFF. The entire variable domain, with the rest obtained from reference TRBV18 and TRBJ1-1, is as follows: NAGVMQNPRHLVRRRGQEARLRCSPMKGHSHVYWYRQLPEEGLKFMVYLQKENIIDESGMPKERFSAEFPKEGPSILRIQQVVRGDSAAYFCASSPGQGDNTEAFFGQGTRLTVV.

The V call is TRBV29-1, the J call TRBJ2-3, with D maybe TRBD1 (6 bases). Trimming took 4 bases from V and 2 from J, leaving 13 bases between them. CDR1 is SQVTM and CDR2 is ANQGSEA in the germline V gene. The CDR3 contains 14 residues. The CDR3: CSVARGGATDTQYF. The CDR3 DNA sequence: TGCAGCGTTGCGAGAGGGGGTGCCACAGATACGCAGTATTTT.